Presented here are 30 T cell receptor beta chains from one specimen sequenced in a study of PD-L1 blockade in urothelial cancer. The time point: pretreatment peripheral blood. Clones were read by immunoSEQ multiplex PCR, and TCRdb kept only the in-frame ones, dropping some. The sample includes roughly 67,000 clones, approximately 86% of them seen just once. Sequencing used PBMCs, obtained around atezolizumab (anti-PD-L1) treatment. Source of these receptors: a man in his 60s with urothelial cancer.

The CDR3: CASSTGQHSGNTIYF. The CDR3 DNA sequence: TGCGCCAGCAGTACGGGACAGCACTCTGGAAACACCATATATTTT. V gene TRBV10-1 combines with J gene TRBJ1-3; TRBD1 agrees at 7 bases. V trimming: 5 bases; J trimming: 0 bases; junction bases outside the gene matches: 4. The V gene's germline CDR1 is WNHNN and CDR2 SYGVQD (reference sequence). This CDR3 has 15 residues.

The chain combines TRBV19 with TRBJ2-3, with D possibly matching TRBD2 (5 bases). The germline V and J ends were trimmed by 1 base and 3 bases, with 20 bases remaining between them. The CDR3 runs 18 residues. Germline V CDR1 and CDR2: LNHDA, SQIVND (reference sequence). In nucleotides, the CDR3 is TGTGCCAGTAGTATAGTTTTAAGAGACTACCTTGGAACAGATACGCAGTATTTT. Amino acids: CASSIVLRDYLGTDTQYF.

The chain combines TRBV5-1 with TRBJ2-7; 8 positions agree with TRBD1. The CDR3 has 15 residues. Germline assignment: CDR1 SGHRS and CDR2 YFSETQ. V was clipped by 4 bases and J by 7 bases; unmatched bases: 13. In DNA form, the CDR3 reads TGCGCCAGCAGCGGTCAAGTTCAGGGGGCGAGGGAGCAGTACTTC. Translated, it gives CASSGQVQGAREQYF.

The chain has TRBV5-5 and TRBJ2-6; D is ambiguous. V gave up 1 base and J gave up 0 bases, with 14 bases separating them. The germline V gene encodes CDR1 SGHKS and CDR2 YYEKEE (reference sequence). This CDR3 region has 18 residues. CDR3: CASSLYPGSSSGANVLTF. For the CDR3, the DNA is TGTGCCAGCAGCTTGTATCCAGGCAGCAGCTCTGGGGCCAACGTCCTGACTTTC.

The V and J genes are TRBV29-1 and TRBJ2-2; perhaps TRBD2 as D (5 bases). The V gene's germline CDR1 is SQVTM and CDR2 ANQGSEA. Trimming removed 6 bases from V and 3 bases from J, with 11 bases in between. The CDR3 has 13 amino acids. CDR3 region: CSVGGLDTGELFF. CDR3 nucleotide sequence: TGCAGCGTCGGAGGTCTAGACACCGGGGAGCTGTTTTTT.

The DNA of the CDR3 is TGTGCCAGCAGTGTACAGGGGGCTGTCCCCGGGGAGCTGTTTTTT. This encodes CASSVQGAVPGELFF. The gene calls are TRBV6-1 and TRBJ2-2, with TRBD1 matching 9 bases. This CDR3 is 15 amino acids long. Germline assignment: CDR1 MNHNS and CDR2 SASEGT. J lost 6 bases, V lost 4 bases, and 6 bases had no gene match.

The chain has TRBV29-1 and TRBJ1-1; D unresolved. Germline V CDR1 and CDR2: SQVTM, ANQGSEA. The CDR3 consists of 13 residues. V was cut by 4 bases and J by 0 bases, with 9 bases left in between. CDR3 DNA sequence: TGCAGCGTTGCCTTGAGAGTGAACACTGAAGCTTTCTTT. This translates into CSVALRVNTEAFF.

The CDR3 DNA is TGCGCCATCGAACCGGACAGGGATCCAGATACGCAGTATTTT. Translating it yields CAIEPDRDPDTQYF. This chain uses TRBV10-2 with TRBJ2-3, with 8 bases aligning to TRBD1. The CDR3 length is 14 residues. Trimming cost V 10 bases and J 4 bases; bases outside gene matches: 10. The germline V gene encodes CDR1 WSHSY and CDR2 SAAADI.

The chain joins TRBV2 to TRBJ2-5, with 9 bases aligning to TRBD1. Germline-derived CDR1 and CDR2 are SNHLY and FYNNEI. J gave up 0 bases and V 3 bases, and 5 bases lay outside the gene matches. The CDR3 consists of 16 residues. CDR3 sequence (DNA): TGTGCCAGCAGTGAGGACAGGGGAGGTAACCAAGAGACCCAGTACTTC. Amino acids: CASSEDRGGNQETQYF. The variable domain in full, completed from reference TRBV2 and TRBJ2-5, reads EPEVTQTPSHQVTQMGQEVILRCVPISNHLYFYWYRQILGQKVEFLVSFYNNEISEKSEIFDDQFSVERPDGSNFTLKIRSTKLEDSAMYFCASSEDRGGNQETQYFGPGTRLLVL.

This rearrangement joins TRBV5-1 to TRBJ1-5, with 8 bases fitting TRBD1. V was clipped by 4 bases and J by 4 bases; unmatched bases: 7. The CDR3 runs to 15 residues. From germline, CDR1 is SGHRS and CDR2 YFSETQ. The CDR3 spells CASSPGTGGNQPQHF. CDR3 DNA: TGCGCCAGCAGCCCCGGGACAGGAGGAAATCAGCCCCAGCATTTT. Combining the CDR3 with reference TRBV5-1 and TRBJ1-5 gives the whole variable domain KAGVTQTPRYLIKTRGQQVTLSCSPISGHRSVSWYQQTPGQGLQFLFEYFSETQRNKGNFPGRFSGRQFSNSRSEMNVSTLELGDSALYLCASSPGTGGNQPQHFGDGTRLSIL.

This chain uses TRBV7-2 with TRBJ2-3; D remains ambiguous. The CDR3 is made up of 15 amino acids. V gave up 0 bases and J gave up 4 bases, with 11 bases separating them. The V gene's germline CDR1 is SGHTA and CDR2 FQGNSA. The DNA of the CDR3 is TGTGCCAGCAGCTTAGCTGGAAGTGAGGCAGATACGCAGTATTTT. Amino acid sequence: CASSLAGSEADTQYF.

The chain carries TRBV5-4 and TRBJ2-1, with a possible D match to TRBD1 (6 bases). The V gene lost 4 bases and the J gene lost 4 bases, with 12 bases spanning the gap. The CDR3 has 14 residues. CDR1 and CDR2 from the germline V gene are SGHNT and YYREEE (reference sequence). CDR3 protein: CASSLQGSYNEQFF. CDR3 coding DNA: TGTGCCAGCAGCCTTCAGGGGTCATACAATGAGCAGTTCTTC.

The rearrangement links TRBV6-5 to TRBJ2-2; a weak D match, TRBD2 (6 bases). Germline-derived CDR1 and CDR2 are MNHEY and SVGAGI. V gave up 6 bases and J gave up 5 bases, with 16 bases separating them. The CDR3 has 15 residues. The CDR3 sequence is CASSPRGSGTGELFF. CDR3 sequence (DNA): TGTGCCAGCAGCCCTCGGGGTAGCGGAACCGGGGAGCTGTTTTTT.

The chain links TRBV7-2 to TRBJ2-5; 8 positions match TRBD2. V gave up 1 base and J gave up 3 bases; unmatched junction bases: 4. The CDR3 has 15 amino acids. CDR1 and CDR2 (germline): SGHTA, FQGNSA. The CDR3 protein is CASSLGGRGEETQYF. CDR3 DNA: TGTGCCAGCAGCTTAGGAGGGCGGGGGGAAGAGACCCAGTACTTC.

The rearrangement links TRBV28 to TRBJ2-7; the match to TRBD1 covers 9 bases. Trimming cost V 8 bases and J 1 base; bases outside gene matches: 9. The CDR3 covers 15 residues. Germline V lookup: CDR1 MDHEN, CDR2 SYDVKM. The CDR3 is CASGSTGGFSYEQYF. The CDR3 DNA sequence: TGTGCCAGCGGTTCAACAGGGGGCTTTTCCTACGAGCAGTACTTC.

This clone came up a few times. This chain connects TRBV19 to TRBJ1-2, with D maybe TRBD1 (6 bases). The germline CDR1 and CDR2 sequences are LNHDA and SQIVND (reference sequence). V lost 3 bases to trimming and J lost 2 bases, with 10 bases between them. This CDR3 is built from 14 residues. CDR3 region: CASSIRGRNYGYTF. In nucleotides, the CDR3 is TGTGCCAGTAGTATTAGGGGGAGAAACTATGGCTACACCTTC.

The chain links TRBV9 to TRBJ1-2; D not certain. The germline CDR1 and CDR2 sequences are SGDLS and YYNGEE. The V and J ends lost 0 bases and 4 bases respectively, with 19 bases between them. The CDR3 spans 17 residues. CDR3 sequence reads: CASSVGWAATSGYGYTF. CDR3 bases: TGTGCCAGCAGCGTAGGGTGGGCAGCCACCTCTGGCTATGGCTACACCTTC.

This rearrangement joins TRBV19 to TRBJ1-5, with 11 bases matching TRBD1. The CDR3 sequence is 15 residues long. The ends lost 1 base at V and 6 bases at J; junction bases unmatched: 2. Germline values: CDR1 LNHDA, CDR2 SQIVND (reference sequence). In DNA, the CDR3 is TGTGCCAGTAGTATAGGGACAGGGGGCAGTCAGCCCCAGCATTTT. This gives the protein CASSIGTGGSQPQHF.

This chain connects TRBV7-9 to TRBJ1-5, with 10 bases identical to TRBD1. The junction had 4 bases not matched to a gene; V was cut back by 5 bases and J by 9 bases. Germline CDR1 and CDR2: SEHNR and FQNEAQ (reference sequence). The length of the CDR3 is 13 residues. CDR3 sequence: CASSAGQGRPQHF. CDR3 nucleotide sequence: TGTGCCAGCAGCGCGGGACAGGGGCGGCCCCAGCATTTT.

This chain joins TRBV7-8 and TRBJ2-7; 7 bases align to TRBD2. Per germline, CDR1 SGHVS and CDR2 FQNEAQ. V shed 1 base and J 4 bases; nucleotides not matched to a gene: 4. The CDR3 consists of 14 residues. CDR3 sequence: CASSLEAGEYEQYF. Here the CDR3 DNA reads TGTGCCAGCAGCTTAGAGGCGGGGGAGTACGAGCAGTACTTC.

This chain connects TRBV5-1 to TRBJ2-5; 7 bases are a match to TRBD1. Germline assignment: CDR1 SGHRS and CDR2 YFSETQ. V trimming: 0 bases; J trimming: 5 bases; junction bases outside the gene matches: 13. The CDR3 has 17 amino acids. Written as DNA, the CDR3 is TGCGCCAGCAGCTTGGGGACAGGCTTAGGGAACGGGGAGACCCAGTACTTC. Translation gives CASSLGTGLGNGETQYF.

V usage is TRBV6-5 and J usage is TRBJ2-5; perhaps TRBD1 as D (6 bases). The V end lost 5 bases, the J end lost 5 bases, and 18 bases lay between the germline ends. The CDR3 runs to 15 residues. Germline lookup yields CDR1 MNHEY and CDR2 SVGAGI. The CDR3 sequence: CASSLPGEIKETQYF. The CDR3, as DNA: TGTGCCAGCAGTCTCCCAGGGGAAATCAAGGAGACCCAGTACTTC.

The V call is TRBV4-1, the J call TRBJ1-1; tentatively, D is TRBD1 (5 bases). Looked up from germline, CDR1 is MGHRA and CDR2 is YSYEKL. V lost 0 bases, J lost 1 base, and 12 bases lay in between. The CDR3 spans 16 residues. The CDR3 loop is CASSQDMGRANTEAFF. CDR3 coding DNA: TGCGCCAGCAGCCAAGATATGGGCAGGGCGAACACTGAAGCTTTCTTT.

CDR3 residues: CSVLRGAGGEKLFF. The CDR3 nucleotides are TGCAGCGTACTCCGGGGGGCTGGTGGTGAAAAACTGTTTTTT. The J gene is TRBJ1-4, the V gene TRBV29-1; tentatively, D is TRBD1 (6 bases). V was trimmed by 6 bases and J by 7 bases, leaving 18 bases between them. In germline, CDR1 is SQVTM, CDR2 ANQGSEA. The CDR3 contains 14 residues.

The chain links TRBV7-2 to TRBJ1-1; 7 positions match TRBD1. With 1 base clipped from V and 3 bases from J, the junction kept 8 bases outside the gene matches. Germline V gene lookup returns CDR1 SGHTA and CDR2 FQGNSA. This CDR3 spans 16 amino acids. The CDR3 region has the DNA TGTGCCAGCAGCTTAGGAGCAGGGGGTCCCCACACTGAAGCTTTCTTT. Protein: CASSLGAGGPHTEAFF.

This chain joins TRBV30 and TRBJ1-1; tentatively, D is TRBD1 (6 bases). In germline, CDR1 is GTSNPN, CDR2 SVGIG (reference sequence). Trimming left V 0 bases short and J 1 base short, with 12 bases between. CDR3 length equals 15 residues. The CDR3 nucleotides read TGTGCCTGGAGTGTAATCGCGACAGGGAACACTGAAGCTTTCTTT. Translation: CAWSVIATGNTEAFF.

V gene TRBV7-9 combines with J gene TRBJ1-1; no definite D call. Germline-derived CDR1 and CDR2 are SEHNR and FQNEAQ (reference sequence). This CDR3 region has 15 residues. Trimming shortened V by 3 bases and J by 1 base, and 12 bases separated the two germline ends. Here the CDR3 reads CASSFPMGANTEAFF. CDR3 DNA: TGTGCCAGCAGCTTCCCCATGGGCGCGAACACTGAAGCTTTCTTT. Based on the CDR3 plus reference TRBV7-9 and TRBJ1-1, the full variable domain is DTGVSQNPRHKITKRGQNVTFRCDPISEHNRLYWYRQTLGQGPEFLTYFQNEAQLEKSRLLSDRFSAERPKGSFSTLEIQRTEQGDSAMYLCASSFPMGANTEAFFGQGTRLTVV.

The chain combines TRBV5-6 with TRBJ1-2, with 8 nucleotides matching TRBD1. J gave up 7 bases and V 4 bases, and 12 bases lay outside the gene matches. The CDR3 consists of 15 residues. In germline, CDR1 is SGHDT, CDR2 YYEEEE. The CDR3 reads CASSPGQGYNPGYTF. CDR3 nucleotide sequence: TGTGCCAGCAGCCCCGGACAGGGCTATAATCCTGGCTACACCTTC.

The gene calls are TRBV30 and TRBJ2-7, with 8 positions matching TRBD2. CDR3 length: 13 residues. Trimming removed 4 bases from V and 5 bases from J; junction bases left unmatched: 7. From germline, CDR1 is GTSNPN and CDR2 SVGIG (reference sequence). The CDR3: CAWIRTGGNEQYF. The CDR3 bases are TGTGCCTGGATTCGGACGGGAGGGAACGAGCAGTACTTC.

This sequence joins TRBV11-2 and TRBJ2-5, with 9 bases fitting TRBD1. With V trimmed by 6 bases and J by 5 bases, 10 bases remained unmatched. The germline gives CDR1 SGHAT, CDR2 FQNNGV. There are 15 residues in the CDR3. CDR3 protein: CASSTRGQGVETQYF. CDR3 in DNA: TGTGCCAGCAGTACCAGGGGACAGGGTGTGGAGACCCAGTACTTC.